This T cell receptor (beta chain) was captured by sequencing in a study of Ad26.COV2.S vaccination and SARS-CoV-2 variants. As for the study in general: Vaccine-arm donor from the placebo-controlled COV1001 Ad26.COV2.S trial. Intramuscularly, Ad26.COV2.S was given either once or twice, 56 days apart.

There are 15 residues in the CDR3. Trimming stripped 5 bases from V and 0 bases from J, with 11 bases between. The V gene's germline CDR1 is LNHDA and CDR2 SQIVND (reference sequence). Using immunoSEQ multiplex PCR, the repertoire was profiled, and TCRdb retains in-frame clones only, with some absent. This table holds around 400,000 clones, about nine tenths found once. This sample's treatment: around 19 received Ad26.COV2.S at low or high dose, single or two shots; about 5 received placebo; per-sample allocation not given. Day 63 following the first vaccine or placebo injection was when the samples were taken. Donation was by an adult aged 18-55 years who was in Boston. Ad26 vector vaccine expressed Wuhan-strain SARS-CoV-2 spike.

The TCR was taken from a person aged 18 to 59 who received the Ad26.COV2.S COVID-19 vaccine or a placebo. The source was peripheral blood, collected in a trial of Ad26.COV2.S vaccine versus placebo. V gene TRBV19 combines with J gene TRBJ2-1; D might be TRBD1 (6 bases). The CDR3 region is CASSQQGSSYNEQFF. DNA of the CDR3: TGTGCCAGTAGTCAACAGGGAAGCTCCTACAATGAGCAGTTCTTC. The full variable domain, its missing parts supplied by reference TRBV19 and TRBJ2-1, is DGGITQSPKYLFRKEGQNVTLSCEQNLNHDAMYWYRQDPGQGLRLIYYSQIVNDFQKGDIAEGYSVSREKKESFPLTVTSAQKNPTAFYLCASSQQGSSYNEQFFGPGTRLTVL.